The 24 T cell receptor beta chains reported below all come from one sample, sequenced in a study of read filtering for tumor transcriptome and immune sequencing. This library used around 400 ng RNA and molecular barcoded adaptors spanning alpha/delta and beta/gamma chains. Via MiXCR, TCRdb re-called the reads, giving one row per CDR3 protein. The repertoire holds 48,000 or so distinct CDR3 sequences, with approximately 18% as singletons. Sequences were obtained from a population of CD138-negative cells sorted from bone marrow. All receptors come from a donor at least 40 years old with multiple myeloma.

There are many counts of this clonotype. V gene TRBV2 combines with J gene TRBJ2-1, with 9 bases identical to TRBD2. Germline V gene sequence: CDR1 SNHLY, CDR2 FYNNEI. This CDR3 is built from 16 residues. Germline trimming cut 4 bases from V and 4 bases from J; bases unmatched to any gene: 8. The CDR3 spells CASSGRREGRYNEQFF. Written as DNA, the CDR3 is TGTGCCAGCAGTGGGAGGCGGGAGGGCCGGTACAATGAGCAGTTCTTC.

To note about this clonotype: A read error is likely here: a far larger clone is one base away. This chain connects TRBV6-2 or TRBV6-3 to TRBJ2-1; no firm D call. Germline CDR1 reads MNHEY; CDR2 reads SVGEGT. This CDR3 has 13 residues. Here the CDR3 DNA reads TGTGCCAGCGGGGTAGCTTCCTACAATGAGCAGCTCTTC. The encoded protein is CASGVASYNEQLF.

This clonotype showed up many times. This chain's CDR3 is CAIKSGTRDIQYF. CDR3 coding DNA: TGTGCCATCAAGAGCGGGACTAGAGACATTCAGTACTTC. J is TRBJ2-4 and V is TRBV10-3; TRBD2 agrees at 8 bases. With V trimmed by 7 bases and J by 8 bases, 7 bases remained unmatched. Per germline, CDR1 ENHRY and CDR2 SYGVKD. This CDR3 is 13 amino acids long.

Within the sample, this clonotype is medium-sized. The chain employs TRBV7-9 and TRBJ2-1, with 7 nucleotides matching TRBD2. CDR3 length equals 16 residues. Looked up from germline, CDR1 is SEHNR and CDR2 is FQNEAQ (reference sequence). V was clipped by 5 bases and J by 6 bases; unmatched bases: 13. The CDR3 reads CASSPESWDYLNEQFF. Here the CDR3 DNA reads TGTGCCAGCAGCCCCGAGAGTTGGGACTACCTCAATGAGCAGTTCTTC.

This clonotype has ten or more counts. The chain joins TRBV2 to TRBJ2-3; no clear D. V lost 8 bases and J 0 bases, leaving 18 bases between the germline ends. CDR1 and CDR2 (germline): SNHLY, FYNNEI. The CDR3 runs 16 residues. The CDR3 region has the DNA TGTGCCAGCTCCCCACGTTACAGAGCTAGCACAGATACGCAGTATTTT. It specifies CASSPRYRASTDTQYF.

This sequence joins TRBV5-6 and TRBJ2-7; TRBD2 might be the D (5 bases). Germline CDR1 SGHDT, CDR2 YYEEEE. The CDR3 loop spans 13 amino acids. Trimming pared 2 bases from V and 7 bases from J, leaving 13 bases between. In DNA, the CDR3 is TGTGCCAGCAGCTTATTGAGGGTAGGTGAGCAGTACTTC. This sequence encodes CASSLLRVGEQYF.

Regarding this clonotype: Lacking the conserved final phenylalanine or tryptophan, this CDR3 likely reflects a read error. The chain joins TRBV7-9 to TRBJ2-5; D remains ambiguous. The CDR3 runs 12 residues. Deletions cut 1 base from V and 5 bases from J, with 5 bases between. CDR1 is SEHNR, CDR2 FQNEAQ, per germline (reference sequence). CDR3: CASSLVGETQYL. In DNA, the CDR3 is TGTGCCAGCAGCTTAGTTGGCGAGACCCAGTACCTC.

At least ten counts were recorded for this clonotype. This chain uses TRBV20-1 with TRBJ2-3, with 12 bases lining up with TRBD2. Germline assignment: CDR1 DFQATT and CDR2 SNEGSKA (reference sequence). V lost 5 bases, J lost 8 bases, and 11 bases stayed unmatched. The CDR3 sequence is 15 residues long. This CDR3 reads CSAPLAGGNDRTQYF. The CDR3 DNA is TGCAGTGCTCCCCTAGCGGGAGGGAATGACCGTACGCAGTATTTT.

In the case of this clonotype: A read error may be the cause here, since a much bigger clone is one base away. The chain combines TRBV5-5 with TRBJ2-7; possible D gene TRBD1, 6 bases. The V gene lost 3 bases and the J gene lost 0 bases, with 13 bases spanning the gap. CDR1 is SGHKS and CDR2 is YYEKEE in the germline V gene (reference sequence). The CDR3 consists of 15 residues. Written as DNA, the CDR3 is TGTGCCAGCAGCTGGGGGACAAGAATCTCCTACGAGCAGTACTTC. Translating gives CASSWGTRISYEQYF.

Ten or more counts support this clonotype. The chain couples TRBV4-1 to TRBJ1-4; maybe TRBD1 (6 bases). The CDR3 spans 14 residues. V was clipped by 2 bases and J by 8 bases, with 12 bases between them. Per the germline V gene, CDR1 is MGHRA and CDR2 is YSYEKL. The CDR3 nucleotides are TGCGCCAGCAGCCAACCGGGGGGCCCCGAAAAACTGTTTTTT. Amino acids: CASSQPGGPEKLFF.

As to this clonotype: In this CDR3 the conserved last residue, phenylalanine or tryptophan, is missing, so a read error is likely. V is TRBV11-3 and J is TRBJ2-7, with D possibly called TRBD1 or TRBD2 (5 bases each). CDR3 length equals 14 residues. Trimming removed 5 bases at V and 1 base at J, with 12 bases between. Germline loops: CDR1 SGHNT, CDR2 YENEEA. CDR3 amino acids: CASSRDGRSYEQYY. In DNA form, the CDR3 reads TGTGCCAGCAGCCGGGACGGGCGATCCTACGAGCAGTACTAC.

This clonotype was found a few times. An end of the junction differs from the germline gene, which may be a read error. This rearrangement joins TRBV6-1 to TRBJ2-5, with 10 bases fitting TRBD2. Germline lookup yields CDR1 MNHNS and CDR2 SASEGT. The CDR3 covers 21 residues. The CDR3, as DNA: TGTGCCGGCAGAAGAGATTTGGGTTCGTCTAGCGGGAGAGGCGTGCGAGAGACCCAGTACTTC. Translating gives CAGRRDLGSSSGRGVRETQYF.

This clonotype was detected many times. V gene TRBV6-1 combines with J gene TRBJ1-3; D remains ambiguous. Germline lookup yields CDR1 MNHNS and CDR2 SASEGT. This CDR3 region has 16 residues. The germline V and J ends were trimmed by 2 bases and 0 bases, with 11 bases remaining between them. The CDR3 DNA follows: TGTGCCAGCAGTGAACCCCCTTTCATCTCTGGAAACACCATATATTTT. It yields the protein CASSEPPFISGNTIYF.

V gene TRBV24-1 combines with J gene TRBJ2-7, with 9 bases aligning to TRBD1. V trimming: 4 bases; J trimming: 4 bases; junction bases outside the gene matches: 7. The CDR3 spans 15 residues. Germline V gives CDR1 KGHDR, CDR2 SFDVKD. CDR3 sequence reads: CATSDPGQGHYEQYF. CDR3 DNA sequence: TGTGCCACCAGTGACCCGGGACAGGGCCATTACGAGCAGTACTTC.

This clonotype was recorded a few times. This chain joins TRBV20-1 and TRBJ1-1, with 8 bases aligning to TRBD1. The junction had 6 bases not matched to a gene; V was cut back by 2 bases and J by 4 bases. The CDR3 has 14 amino acids. Germline V gene lookup returns CDR1 DFQATT and CDR2 SNEGSKA (reference sequence). The CDR3: CSARRETGATEAFF. CDR3 nucleotide sequence: TGCAGTGCTAGACGAGAGACAGGGGCCACTGAAGCTTTCTTT.

This clonotype occurred a few times. This rearrangement joins TRBV19 to TRBJ1-1, with 8 bases aligning to TRBD1. Germline values: CDR1 LNHDA, CDR2 SQIVND (reference sequence). J gave up 1 base and V 3 bases, and 4 bases lay outside the gene matches. This CDR3 is built from 15 residues. In DNA form, the CDR3 reads TGTGCCAGTAGTATGCACAGGGGGTGGAACACTGAAGCTTTCTTT. This gives the protein CASSMHRGWNTEAFF.

This clonotype showed up many times. The genes are TRBV20-1 and TRBJ2-3; no clear D gene. This CDR3 is built from 14 residues. V gave up 2 bases and J gave up 0 bases, with 9 bases separating them. In germline, CDR1 is DFQATT, CDR2 SNEGSKA (reference sequence). CDR3 DNA: TGCAGTGCTAGAAAAAAGGACAGCACAGATACGCAGTATTTT. As protein: CSARKKDSTDTQYF.

The genes are TRBV6-5 and TRBJ1-5; D perhaps matches TRBD1 (5 bases). The V gene's germline CDR1 is MNHEY and CDR2 SVGAGI. V was clipped by 2 bases and J by 6 bases, with 8 bases between them. This CDR3 region has 13 residues. The CDR3 bases are TGTGCCAGCAGTTACGCTGGGGGTCAGCCCCAGCATTTT. Residues: CASSYAGGQPQHF.

By share, this clonotype counts as medium-sized (0.01 to 0.1%). V and J are TRBV20-1 and TRBJ2-5; a weak D match, TRBD2 (6 bases). Germline lookup yields CDR1 DFQATT and CDR2 SNEGSKA (reference sequence). This CDR3 has 15 residues. The V end lost 3 bases, the J end lost 5 bases, and 19 bases lay between the germline ends. The CDR3 sequence: CSASRAEEREETQYF. CDR3 sequence (DNA): TGCAGTGCTAGTCGAGCGGAAGAACGGGAGGAGACCCAGTACTTC.

Ten or more counts support this clonotype. The rearrangement joins TRBV24-1 to TRBJ2-1, with 9 bases lining up with TRBD2. The CDR3 covers 18 residues. V was clipped by 1 base and J by 0 bases; unmatched bases: 6. Germline V gene lookup returns CDR1 KGHDR and CDR2 SFDVKD. Here the CDR3 reads CATSDFRSGRSSYNEQFF. The DNA for the CDR3 is TGTGCCACCAGTGATTTCAGGAGCGGGAGGAGCTCCTACAATGAGCAGTTCTTC.

A word on this clonotype: This may arise from a read error, as a much more abundant clone is one base away. The gene calls are TRBV5-1 and TRBJ1-1, with no clear D. The V end lost 1 base, the J end lost 9 bases, and 10 bases lay between the germline ends. Germline CDR1 reads SGHRS; CDR2 reads YFSETQ. This CDR3 region has 12 residues. CDR3 bases: TGCGCCAGCAGCTTGTATGGGGTCCAAGCTTTCTTT. This sequence encodes CASSLYGVQAFF.

Concerning this clonotype itself: This could be a read error, since a much larger clone is one nucleotide away. V and J are TRBV20-1 and TRBJ2-5, with 7 bases that match TRBD1. This CDR3 has 15 amino acids. The germline CDR1 and CDR2 sequences are DFQATT and SNEGSKA (reference sequence). The CDR3 DNA is TGCAGTACTAGGTCGGGACAGCCGAAGTCGGAGACCCAGTACTTC. It yields the protein CSTRSGQPKSETQYF.

This clonotype has at least ten counts. The CDR3 protein is CSVEGRGSPFKQFF. As DNA, the CDR3 is TGCAGCGTTGAAGGGAGGGGGTCGCCGTTTAAGCAGTTCTTC. This chain joins TRBV29-1 and TRBJ2-1, with D tentatively TRBD1 or TRBD2 (6 bases each). CDR3 length: 14 amino acids. Germline V gene lookup returns CDR1 SQVTM and CDR2 ANQGSEA. V was pared by 1 base and J by 11 bases, with 18 bases between.

A note on this clonotype: At one end the junction does not follow the germline gene, possibly because of a read error. V gene TRBV7-3 combines with J gene TRBJ2-3; 8 positions match TRBD2. Germline assignment: CDR1 SGHTA and CDR2 FQGTGA. The length of the CDR3 is 15 residues. The CDR3 DNA sequence: TGTGCCAGCAGCTTAATAGCGGGAAAAACAGATACGCAGTGTTTT. This codes for CASSLIAGKTDTQCF.